The rows below give T cell receptor beta chains drawn from one sample of a study of T cell responses to AZD1222 COVID-19 vaccine. TCRdb's table, derived via immunoSEQ multiplex PCR, lists solely in-frame clones and lacks some. The sample has 70,000 or so clones, approximately 87% seen once; the top ten hold nearly 25%. The starting material was peripheral blood, obtained 28 days after the second AZD1222 dose. These receptors were collected from an adult who received the AZD1222 COVID-19 vaccine. Both conserved end residues are part of each CDR3. The order of the fields is V gene, clone size, J gene, D gene, CDR3 DNA, CDR3 protein. The D gene is left open where the match is weak. Clone sizes are given selectively: once, few, many, or a class where the clone is expanded.

V gene: TRBV7-8
clone size: -
J gene: TRBJ2-5
D gene: TRBD2
CDR3 DNA: TGTGCCAGCAGCTTACCTAGCGGGAGATGGCAAGAGACCCAGTACTTC
CDR3 protein: CASSLPSGRWQETQYF

V gene: TRBV6-5
clone size: -
J gene: TRBJ1-6
D gene: TRBD1
CDR3 DNA: TGTGCCAGCAGTTACCGGACAGGGGATTCACCCCTCCACTTT
CDR3 protein: CASSYRTGDSPLHF

V gene: TRBV6-5
clone size: -
J gene: TRBJ2-2
D gene: -
CDR3 DNA: TGTGCCAGCAGTTATAAGGGGGCGAACACCGGGGAGCTGTTTTTT
CDR3 protein: CASSYKGANTGELFF

V gene: TRBV7-3
clone size: -
J gene: TRBJ2-3
D gene: -
CDR3 DNA: TGTGCCAGCAGCTTCGGCGGCTCTAGCACAGATACGCAGTATTTT
CDR3 protein: CASSFGGSSTDTQYF

V gene: TRBV5-1
clone size: -
J gene: TRBJ1-5
D gene: TRBD1
CDR3 DNA: TGCGCCAGCAGCTTAACGGGACAGATTGCCGGGGGCAATCAGCCCCAGCATTTT
CDR3 protein: CASSLTGQIAGGNQPQHF

V gene: TRBV5-6
clone size: -
J gene: TRBJ1-6
D gene: TRBD1
CDR3 DNA: TGTGCCAGCAGGGGAAGGGGACAGGCTAATTCACCCCTCCACTTT
CDR3 protein: CASRGRGQANSPLHF

V gene: TRBV5-1
clone size: -
J gene: TRBJ2-5
D gene: -
CDR3 DNA: TGCGCCAGCAGCTTGTTGCCAGTACGCCAAGAGACCCAGTACTTC
CDR3 protein: CASSLLPVRQETQYF

V gene: TRBV15
clone size: -
J gene: TRBJ2-1
D gene: TRBD2
CDR3 DNA: TGTGCCACCAGCAGCTCAGCCCTAGCGGGAGGGGGTGAGCAGTTCTTC
CDR3 protein: CATSSSALAGGGEQFF

V gene: TRBV30
clone size: -
J gene: TRBJ1-2
D gene: -
CDR3 DNA: TGTGCCTGGAGTGTAGGCTATGGCTACACCTTC
CDR3 protein: CAWSVGYGYTF

V gene: TRBV9
clone size: -
J gene: TRBJ1-1
D gene: -
CDR3 DNA: TGTGCCAGCTCCGGCACGGTTCGAAACACTGAAGCTTTCTTT
CDR3 protein: CASSGTVRNTEAFF

V gene: TRBV14
clone size: -
J gene: TRBJ1-4
D gene: TRBD1
CDR3 DNA: TGTGCCAGCAGCCAGAGTGGACAGGGGATTGAAAAACTGTTTTTT
CDR3 protein: CASSQSGQGIEKLFF

V gene: TRBV23-1
clone size: -
J gene: TRBJ1-5
D gene: -
CDR3 DNA: TGCGCCAGCAGTCAATCACGAGAGGGGGGAATGGACAACTATCAGCCCCAGCATTTT
CDR3 protein: CASSQSREGGMDNYQPQHF

V gene: TRBV5-4
clone size: -
J gene: TRBJ2-2
D gene: TRBD2
CDR3 DNA: TGTGCCAGCAGCTTGTATGGGCTAGCGGGAGCAACCGGGGAGCTGTTTTTT
CDR3 protein: CASSLYGLAGATGELFF

V gene: TRBV14
clone size: -
J gene: TRBJ2-3
D gene: TRBD2
CDR3 DNA: TGTGCCAGCAGCCCCATGGAAGCGGGGGCCACAGATACGCAGTATTTT
CDR3 protein: CASSPMEAGATDTQYF

V gene: TRBV18
clone size: -
J gene: TRBJ2-7
D gene: -
CDR3 DNA: TGTGCCAGCTCCCCGGCACAGGAATACGAGCAGTACTTC
CDR3 protein: CASSPAQEYEQYF

V gene: TRBV5-5
clone size: large
J gene: TRBJ2-7
D gene: -
CDR3 DNA: TGTGCCAGCAGCTTGGATTACGAGCAGTACTTC
CDR3 protein: CASSLDYEQYF

V gene: TRBV4-1
clone size: -
J gene: TRBJ2-4
D gene: -
CDR3 DNA: TGCGCCTGCTGCCCAGAGGAGGACAGAAGAAACATTCAGTACTTC
CDR3 protein: CACCPEEDRRNIQYF

V gene: TRBV6-6
clone size: -
J gene: TRBJ2-7
D gene: TRBD1
CDR3 DNA: TGTGCCAGCAGTTACCTCTACGACAGGGGGTTTTACGAGCAGTACTTC
CDR3 protein: CASSYLYDRGFYEQYF